The 9 T cell receptor beta chains given below trace back to one sample, sequenced in a study of blood T cell repertoires in COVID-19 (TCRdb year 2020). Libraries were prepared through the immunoSEQ multiplex PCR assay. Not all clones reach the TCRdb copy of this immuneACCESS table, which keeps in-frame sequences only. Checked studies attribute under half of the gap to unresolved V genes and leave the rest unexplained. Present in this sample are roughly 200,000 clones, around 80% of which were seen just once. The top ten constitute approximately 8% of the sample. The sequencing sample was made of peripheral blood. The receptor source for this set is a woman of 80 years or more with COVID-19, enrolled during active disease.

The CDR3 spells CASSPPGVNYGYTF. The CDR3 bases are TGTGCCAGCAGCCCACCAGGGGTTAACTATGGCTACACCTTC. This chain connects TRBV11-1 to TRBJ1-2; D might be TRBD1 (6 bases). The V and J ends lost 5 bases and 1 base respectively, with 11 bases between them. The CDR3 sequence is 14 residues long. The germline V gene has CDR1 SGHAT and CDR2 FQDESV (reference sequence).

This sequence joins TRBV5-4 and TRBJ1-4; 11 bases agree with TRBD1. The germline CDR1 and CDR2 sequences are SGHNT and YYREEE (reference sequence). V dropped 3 bases and J dropped 6; count of bases not matched to a gene: 4. The CDR3 is 15 residues long. DNA for the CDR3: TGTGCCAGCAGCTCGGACAGGGGGCGGGATGAAAAACTGTTTTTT. It yields the protein CASSSDRGRDEKLFF.

J is TRBJ1-2 and V is TRBV3-1 (or the pseudogene TRBV3-2), with D unresolved. V was cut by 0 bases and J by 5 bases, with 10 bases left in between. The V gene's germline CDR1 is LGHDT and CDR2 YNNKEL (reference sequence). The CDR3 is 14 residues long. The CDR3 DNA reads as TGTGCCAGCAGCCAAGACGTGAGCCGGTATGGCTACACCTTC. This gives the protein CASSQDVSRYGYTF.

To note about this clone: Other nucleotide sequences from this sample produce the same CDR3. The chain is built from TRBV5-1 and TRBJ2-5, with 7 bases identical to TRBD1. This CDR3 has 13 residues. Germline V gene sequence: CDR1 SGHRS, CDR2 YFSETQ. Unmatched junction bases numbered 1, after V lost 4 bases and J lost 1 base. The DNA of the CDR3 is TGCGCCAGCAGCCGGGACAGCCAAGAGACCCAGTACTTC. It encodes CASSRDSQETQYF.

V is TRBV28 and J is TRBJ2-3; 11 bases agree with TRBD2. From germline, CDR1 is MDHEN and CDR2 SYDVKM. The junction had 2 bases not matched to a gene; V was cut back by 0 bases and J by 0 bases. There are 17 residues in the CDR3. The CDR3 nucleotides are TGTGCCAGCAGTTTATGGACTAGCGGGACTAGCACAGATACGCAGTATTTT. Protein: CASSLWTSGTSTDTQYF.

The CDR3 sequence is CATSEGGEQYF. CDR3 sequence (DNA): TGTGCCACCAGTGAAGGCGGGGAGCAGTACTTC. V gene TRBV24-1 combines with J gene TRBJ2-7; D perhaps matches TRBD2 (5 bases). Germline-derived CDR1 and CDR2 are KGHDR and SFDVKD. The V gene lost 4 bases and the J gene lost 7 bases, with 7 bases spanning the gap. The CDR3 has 11 amino acids.

The chain has TRBV6-4 and TRBJ1-5; the D gene is possibly TRBD1 (6 bases). This CDR3 spans 13 amino acids. Trimming removed 6 bases from V and 5 bases from J, with 11 bases in between. CDR1 is MRHNA and CDR2 is SNTAGT in the germline V gene. Here the CDR3 reads CASSREGDQPQHF. DNA of the CDR3: TGTGCCAGCAGCAGGGAGGGGGATCAGCCCCAGCATTTT.

This clone has a single count. This rearrangement joins TRBV27 to TRBJ2-7; D perhaps matches TRBD1 (6 bases). The germline CDR1 and CDR2 sequences are MNHEY and SMNVEV (reference sequence). The CDR3 runs 14 residues. Trimming removed 6 bases from V and 6 bases from J, with 18 bases in between. The CDR3 is CASRSGGRGLEQYF. For the CDR3, the DNA is TGTGCCAGCAGGTCTGGGGGCAGGGGTCTCGAGCAGTACTTC.

This chain links TRBV3-1 (or the pseudogene TRBV3-2) with TRBJ1-1, with 7 bases matching TRBD1. V lost 4 bases and J lost 8; bases outside the gene matches: 7. CDR1 and CDR2 (germline): LGHDT, YNNKEL (reference sequence). The CDR3 contains 13 residues. CDR3 nucleotide sequence: TGTGCCAGCAGCCGCGACAGGGCGAGGGAAGCTTTCTTT. This gives the protein CASSRDRAREAFF.